This TCR beta chain came from a study of tumor and adjacent non-tumor tissue in lung cancer. Overall study context: There were roughly 11 adenocarcinoma, a couple of squamous cell carcinoma and 1 small cell lung cancer cases. Samples averaged approximately 4.2 million productive TCRbeta reads each. Overall study findings and caveats: Tumor repertoires had a smaller top 100 clone share than normal lung.

Only one count was recorded for this clonotype. The antigen remains undetermined. A much larger clone differs from this one at a single base, so this may be a read error. The CDR3 extends over 15 amino acids. Trimming shortened V by 6 bases and J by 1 base, and 13 bases separated the two germline ends. In germline, CDR1 is MNHNS, CDR2 SASEGT. RNA was extracted from bulk tissue without any cell sorting. Between August and November 2014, newly diagnosed, chemotherapy-naive lung cancer patients underwent thoracic surgery in China. A modified ARM-PCR protocol with three rounds of nested PCR amplified TCRbeta. MiXCR was run by TCRdb on the multiplex PCR reads, yielding one entry per CDR3 protein. Of 70,000 or so distinct CDR3 sequences in the sample, about three fifths are singletons; the top ten hold around 21%.

This clonotype was obtained from a man between 45 and 60 years old with non-small cell lung cancer. Sequencing used lung tumor tissue. The rearrangement joins TRBV6-1 to TRBJ1-5, with D possibly being TRBD1 (6 bases). CDR3 in amino acids: CASRPGVSSNQPQHF. The CDR3 DNA is TGTGCCAGCAGACCAGGGGTGTCGAGCAATCAGCCCCAGCATTTT.